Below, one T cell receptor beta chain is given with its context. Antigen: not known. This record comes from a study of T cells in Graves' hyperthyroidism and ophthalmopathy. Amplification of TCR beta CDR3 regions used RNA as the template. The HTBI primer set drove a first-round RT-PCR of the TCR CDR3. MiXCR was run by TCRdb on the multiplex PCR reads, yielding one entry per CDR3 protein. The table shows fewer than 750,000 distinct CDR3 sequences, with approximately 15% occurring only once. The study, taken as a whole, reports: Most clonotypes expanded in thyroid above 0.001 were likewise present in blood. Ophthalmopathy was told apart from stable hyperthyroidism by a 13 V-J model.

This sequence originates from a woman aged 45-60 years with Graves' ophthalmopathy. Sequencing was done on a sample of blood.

This CDR3 is CASRRVEDYEQYF. For the CDR3, the DNA is TGTGCCAGCAGAAGGGTTGAAGACTACGAGCAGTACTTC. The V call is TRBV6-2 or TRBV6-3, the J call TRBJ2-7; D gene ambiguous. There are 13 residues in the CDR3. Germline loops: CDR1 MNHEY, CDR2 SVGEGT. Trimming pared 6 bases from V and 3 bases from J, leaving 12 bases between.